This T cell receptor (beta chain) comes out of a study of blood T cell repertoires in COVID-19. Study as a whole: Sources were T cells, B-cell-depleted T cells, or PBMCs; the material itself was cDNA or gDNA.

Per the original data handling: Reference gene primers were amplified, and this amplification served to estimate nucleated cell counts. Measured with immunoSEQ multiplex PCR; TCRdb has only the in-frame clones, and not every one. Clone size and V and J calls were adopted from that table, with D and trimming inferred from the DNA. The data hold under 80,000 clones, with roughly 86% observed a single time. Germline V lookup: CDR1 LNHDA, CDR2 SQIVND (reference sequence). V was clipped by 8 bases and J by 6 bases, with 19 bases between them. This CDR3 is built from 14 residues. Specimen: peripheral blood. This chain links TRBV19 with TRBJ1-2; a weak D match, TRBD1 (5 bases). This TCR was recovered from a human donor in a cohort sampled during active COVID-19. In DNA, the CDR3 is TGTGCCAGTTCCCTTACCAGGGTAGGAGATGGCTACACCTTC. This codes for CASSLTRVGDGYTF.